Shown below are 17 T cell receptor beta chains from a single sample sequenced in a study of T cell responses to AZD1222 COVID-19 vaccine. Profiling relied on immunoSEQ multiplex PCR, and the TCRdb table lists in-frame clones only, not all of them. The sample holds 150,000 to 200,000 clones, 90% seen once. The sample in question was peripheral blood, obtained on day 0 of AZD1222 vaccination. The receptors come from an adult in good health.

This clone was detected once. The DNA of the CDR3 is TGCGCCAGCAGTGAGTTTCCCCACCGGGCCCTGAACACTGAAGCTTTCTTT. Translating it yields CASSEFPHRALNTEAFF. This rearrangement joins TRBV10-1 to TRBJ1-1; D is uncertain. CDR3 length: 17 amino acids. Germline V gene lookup returns CDR1 WNHNN and CDR2 SYGVQD (reference sequence). V dropped 1 base and J dropped 0 bases, with 15 bases sitting between them.

V gene TRBV12-3 or TRBV12-4 combines with J gene TRBJ1-5; D may be TRBD1 (6 bases). The CDR3 covers 13 residues. The ends were cut back, 0 bases at V and 7 bases at J, with 7 bases in the middle. The CDR3 DNA reads as TGTGCCAGCAGTTTAGCAGGGGGACAGCCCCAGCATTTT. It translates to CASSLAGGQPQHF.

The chain has TRBV20-1 and TRBJ2-7; D not certain. Trimming left V 4 bases short and J 3 bases short, with 7 bases between. Germline CDR1 is DFQATT and CDR2 is SNEGSKA (reference sequence). The CDR3 runs 11 residues. The CDR3 sequence is CSATDNYEQYF. The CDR3 DNA follows: TGCAGTGCTACCGACAACTACGAGCAGTACTTC.

The chain employs TRBV3-1 (or the pseudogene TRBV3-2) and TRBJ1-3, with D hard to call. CDR3 size: 16 residues. The germline CDR1 and CDR2 sequences are LGHDT and YNNKEL (reference sequence). Trimming left V 0 bases short and J 0 bases short, with 9 bases between. The CDR3 bases are TGTGCCAGCAGCCAAGAAGGAAAGCTCTCTGGAAACACCATATATTTT. Translating it yields CASSQEGKLSGNTIYF.

This chain uses TRBV3-1 (or the pseudogene TRBV3-2) with TRBJ2-7, with TRBD1 as a possible D gene (6 bases). This CDR3 region has 15 residues. Germline V gene data show CDR1 as LGHDT and CDR2 as YNNKEL (reference sequence). V was clipped by 3 bases and J by 2 bases, with 14 bases between them. CDR3: CASSHFGGRTYEQYF. The DNA of the CDR3 is TGTGCCAGCAGCCACTTTGGGGGCCGTACCTACGAGCAGTACTTC.

The V gene is TRBV12-3 or TRBV12-4, the J gene TRBJ2-7; D is ambiguous. This CDR3 has 11 amino acids. Trimming stripped 2 bases from V and 5 bases from J, with 4 bases between. Here the CDR3 reads CASSLYHEQYF. DNA for the CDR3: TGTGCCAGCAGTTTATACCACGAGCAGTACTTC.

The rearrangement links TRBV19 to TRBJ1-2; unclear D gene. Trimming took off 5 bases at V and 4 bases at J, with 8 bases between the two ends. CDR3 length: 12 residues. Germline V gene lookup returns CDR1 LNHDA and CDR2 SQIVND (reference sequence). Here the CDR3 reads CASSLSFYGYTF. The CDR3, as DNA: TGTGCCAGTAGTCTCTCGTTCTATGGCTACACCTTC.

The chain joins TRBV6-5 to TRBJ1-1, with unresolved D. The CDR3 contains 13 residues. Germline-derived CDR1 and CDR2 are MNHEY and SVGAGI. Deletions cut 8 bases from V and 0 bases from J, with 10 bases between. CDR3 nucleotides: TGTGCCAGCCAAGGAACCTTGAACACTGAAGCTTTCTTT. It specifies CASQGTLNTEAFF.

This clone was observed a single time. This sequence joins TRBV7-7 and TRBJ1-5; possibly TRBD1 for D (5 bases). The germline V and J ends were trimmed by 6 bases and 7 bases, with 16 bases remaining between them. Germline CDR1 and CDR2: SSHAT and FNYEAQ (reference sequence). The CDR3 runs 14 residues. The CDR3 DNA sequence: TGTGCCAGCAGTCTTGGGGCGCATGGGCAGCCCCAGCATTTT. This codes for CASSLGAHGQPQHF.

The genes are TRBV24-1 and TRBJ2-3; D gene uncertain. V was shortened by 3 bases and J by 4 bases, with 7 bases between the two germline ends. Germline values: CDR1 KGHDR, CDR2 SFDVKD. CDR3 length: 13 amino acids. CDR3 protein: CATSDGHSDTQYF. CDR3 sequence (DNA): TGTGCCACCAGTGATGGTCACTCAGATACGCAGTATTTT.

The chain recombines TRBV13 with TRBJ1-2; unclear D gene. CDR1 is PRHDT and CDR2 is FYEKMQ in the germline V gene (reference sequence). The CDR3 sequence is 15 residues long. V lost 3 bases, J lost 2 bases, and 13 bases lay in between. CDR3 nucleotide sequence: TGTGCCAGCAGCTTCGGCTTGTCTTCGAACTATGGCTACACCTTC. Residues: CASSFGLSSNYGYTF.

V is TRBV5-5 and J is TRBJ1-5; D may be TRBD1 (5 bases). Germline loops: CDR1 SGHKS, CDR2 YYEKEE (reference sequence). The germline V and J ends were trimmed by 2 bases and 0 bases, with 9 bases remaining between them. This CDR3 has 15 amino acids. CDR3 sequence (DNA): TGTGCCAGCAGCTTACACGACAGTAGCAATCAGCCCCAGCATTTT. Protein product: CASSLHDSSNQPQHF.

In its sample, this clone was seen a few times. The J gene is TRBJ2-3, the V gene TRBV7-2, with 10 bases matching TRBD1. This CDR3 is built from 16 residues. CDR1 SGHTA and CDR2 FQGNSA come from the germline V gene. V dropped 4 bases and J dropped 0; count of bases not matched to a gene: 4. The CDR3 DNA reads as TGTGCCAGCAGCTCCAGGGGACAGGGGAGCACAGATACGCAGTATTTT. Translating gives CASSSRGQGSTDTQYF.

The chain combines TRBV2 with TRBJ2-3; D uncertain. Germline V lookup: CDR1 SNHLY, CDR2 FYNNEI. V was clipped by 2 bases and J by 1 base, with 7 bases between them. There are 14 residues in the CDR3. CDR3 amino acids: CASSERVGTDTQYF. CDR3 bases: TGTGCCAGCAGTGAAAGGGTTGGCACAGATACGCAGTATTTT.

This sequence joins TRBV27 and TRBJ2-7; maybe TRBD1 (6 bases). The CDR3 contains 14 residues. V was pared by 4 bases and J by 0 bases, with 10 bases between. The germline gives CDR1 MNHEY, CDR2 SMNVEV (reference sequence). The CDR3 reads CASSSTGSSYEQYF. DNA of the CDR3: TGTGCCAGCAGTTCAACAGGGAGCTCCTACGAGCAGTACTTC.

CDR3 DNA: TGCGCCAGCAGCCCATCCTCCGGGACAGCCGCCTACGAGCAGTACTTC. It encodes CASSPSSGTAAYEQYF. The chain uses TRBV5-1 and TRBJ2-7; TRBD1 matches at 7 bases. Unmatched junction bases numbered 12, after V lost 4 bases and J lost 2 bases. From germline, CDR1 is SGHRS and CDR2 YFSETQ. The CDR3 consists of 16 residues. The full variable domain, with the rest looked up from reference TRBV5-1 and TRBJ2-7, is KAGVTQTPRYLIKTRGQQVTLSCSPISGHRSVSWYQQTPGQGLQFLFEYFSETQRNKGNFPGRFSGRQFSNSRSEMNVSTLELGDSALYLCASSPSSGTAAYEQYFGPGTRLTVT.

V gene TRBV7-8 combines with J gene TRBJ2-1, with D hard to call. The CDR3 spans 18 residues. CDR1 SGHVS and CDR2 FQNEAQ come from the germline V gene. V shed 0 bases and J shed 0 bases, with 15 bases lying between them. The DNA of the CDR3 is TGTGCCAGCAGCTTAGCTCCGGGTGGGATGAGCTCCTACAATGAGCAGTTCTTC. This sequence encodes CASSLAPGGMSSYNEQFF. The full variable domain, rest sourced from reference TRBV7-8 and TRBJ2-1, is GAGVSQSPRYKVAKRGQDVALRCDPISGHVSLFWYQQALGQGPEFLTYFQNEAQLDKSGLPSDRFFAERPEGSVSTLKIQRTQQEDSAVYLCASSLAPGGMSSYNEQFFGPGTRLTVL.